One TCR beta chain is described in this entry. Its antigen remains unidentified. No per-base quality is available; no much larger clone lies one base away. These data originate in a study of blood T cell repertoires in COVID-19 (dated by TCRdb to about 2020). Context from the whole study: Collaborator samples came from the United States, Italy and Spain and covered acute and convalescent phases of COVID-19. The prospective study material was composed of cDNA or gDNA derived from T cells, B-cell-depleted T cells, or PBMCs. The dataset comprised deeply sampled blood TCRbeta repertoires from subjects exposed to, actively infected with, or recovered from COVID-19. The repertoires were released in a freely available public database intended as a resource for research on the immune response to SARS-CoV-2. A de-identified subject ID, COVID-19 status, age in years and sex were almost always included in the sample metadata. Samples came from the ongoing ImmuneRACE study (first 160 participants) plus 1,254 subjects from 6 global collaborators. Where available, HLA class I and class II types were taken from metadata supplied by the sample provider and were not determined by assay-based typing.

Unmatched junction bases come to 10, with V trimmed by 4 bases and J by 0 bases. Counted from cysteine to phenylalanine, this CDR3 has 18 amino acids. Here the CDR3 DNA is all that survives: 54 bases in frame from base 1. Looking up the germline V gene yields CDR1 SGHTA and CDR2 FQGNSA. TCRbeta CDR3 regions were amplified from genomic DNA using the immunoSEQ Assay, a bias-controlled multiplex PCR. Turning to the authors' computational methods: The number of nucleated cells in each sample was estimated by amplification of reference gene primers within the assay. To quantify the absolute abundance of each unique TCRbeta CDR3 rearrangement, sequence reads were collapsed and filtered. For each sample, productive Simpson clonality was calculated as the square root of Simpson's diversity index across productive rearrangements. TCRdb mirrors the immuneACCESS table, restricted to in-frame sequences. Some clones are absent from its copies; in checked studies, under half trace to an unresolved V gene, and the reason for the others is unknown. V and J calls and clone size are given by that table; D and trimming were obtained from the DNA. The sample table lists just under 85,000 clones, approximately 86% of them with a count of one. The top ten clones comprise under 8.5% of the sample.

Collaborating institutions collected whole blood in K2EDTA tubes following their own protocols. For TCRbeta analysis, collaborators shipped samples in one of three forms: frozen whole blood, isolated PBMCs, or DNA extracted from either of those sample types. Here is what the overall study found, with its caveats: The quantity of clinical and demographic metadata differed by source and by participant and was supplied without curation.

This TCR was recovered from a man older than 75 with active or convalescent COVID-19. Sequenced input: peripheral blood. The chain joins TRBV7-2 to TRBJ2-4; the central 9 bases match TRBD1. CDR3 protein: CASSSERGQGRAKNIQYF. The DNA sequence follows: TGTGCCAGCAGCTCAGAACGAGGACAGGGGAGAGCCAAAAACATTCAGTACTTC.